What follows is one TCR beta chain and its context. This CDR3 comprises 12 residues. V shed 1 base and J shed 10 bases, with 8 bases lying between them. Per germline, CDR1 SGHVS and CDR2 FQNEAQ. The sample belongs to a study of T cells after yellow fever vaccination. In TCRdb, the 5' RACE reads were re-called with MiXCR into one record per CDR3 protein. This sample has about 68,000 distinct CDR3 sequences; approximately 7% occur once, and the top ten carry 30% to 45%. The receptor's source is a young man who received the YFV17D yellow fever vaccine. V gene TRBV7-8 combines with J gene TRBJ2-1; no reliable D call. Here the sequenced sample was CD8+ T cells sorted from PBMCs, taken about 41 days after the first yellow fever vaccination. The CDR3 bases are TGTGCCAGCAGCTTAGGCTCGAAAGAGCAGTTCTTC. Its translation: CASSLGSKEQFF.